A selection of T cell receptor beta chains follows, all from one sample in a study of long-term antiretroviral therapy in people with HIV. Some clones are missing from TCRdb's copy, which holds only in-frame ones; the method was immunoSEQ multiplex PCR. The top ten hold 4.5% to 5.5% of the sample, which has more than 20,000 clones, approximately 86% seen once. This material consisted of unsorted PBMCs, taken just over 2.6 years after starting antiretroviral therapy. The receptor source for this set is a middle-aged man with HIV. Each CDR3 is given without its conserved first and last residue.

TRBV19 | ASSMDRTYSNQPQH
TRBV11-3 | ASSLGPPTTGELF
TRBV28 | ASRWAGMNTEAF
TRBV28 | ASSAAGTGGGYT
TRBV5-5 | ASSLAGRDYGYT
TRBV6-1 | ASSGQTENQPQH
TRBV13 | ASSLKWGERMNTEAF
TRBV7-7 | ASSSGRTFQETQY
TRBV11-2 | ASSLVRGGTDTQY
TRBV27 | ASSLDGLTDTQY
TRBV7-2 | ASRPDRVLTEAF
TRBV7-2 | ASSPGTGEGEKLF
TRBV6-5 | ASSYTRTENTIY
TRBV6-5 | ASSYRGGGNTEAF
TRBV30 | AWSPEGNQPQH
TRBV20-1 | SARELGEAF
TRBV28 | ASRPPTEVYGYT
TRBV11-3 | ASSSSETQY
TRBV27 | ASGQRGRNEQF
TRBV7-2 | ASSSRTGAYEQY
TRBV11-2 | ASSFERGVQETQY
TRBV7-9 | ASSLDRTGEKLF
TRBV10-2 | ASSESTYYEQY
TRBV28 | ASSFTGEGADTQY
TRBV4-1 | ASSQGLVKYEQY
TRBV9 | ASSWGQGNTEAF
TRBV11-3 | ASSLVTSGSFYNEQF
TRBV28 | ASSSWTGKGYGYT
TRBV6-5 | ASSFRRFSSYEQY
TRBV6-6 | ASSYESAFSYNEQF
TRBV30 | AWSDWGGGGDTQY
TRBV11-2 | ASSLAGAETPQH
TRBV7-9 | ASSSSTFGYGYT
TRBV7-2 | ASSLAQMGIYSSSSYNEQF
TRBV2 | ASSDGQGGSYEQY
TRBV2 | ASSETSGRGGYNQPQH
TRBV6-1 | ATCLEVAYEQY
TRBV2 | ASSEQGLVNAGDTDTQY
TRBV29-1 | SVGDGNYGYT
TRBV29-1 | SAGPSTNEKLF
TRBV4-1 | ASSQGSGTEAF
TRBV4-2 | ASSQSWDQPQH
TRBV4-3 | ASSQDGAQGYEQY
TRBV28 | ASSFRADEKLF
TRBV2 | ASSRARGHQPQH
TRBV30 | AWSGAGPRYEQY
TRBV19 | ASSIEGNQPQH
TRBV9 | ASSFRVGGASDTQY
TRBV6-1 | ASSEGRFTTGGADNSPLH
TRBV27 | ASSFLEGGTGELF